The 29 T cell receptor beta chains presented below share a single source sample, sequenced in a study of T cell repertoires in cytomegalovirus infection (dated by TCRdb to between 2019 and 2020). TCRdb lists the instrument as Illumina HiSeq 1500. The raw public reads went through TCRdb reprocessing: fastp at Q25, MiXCR clone calling, in-frame beta chains kept. Each entry merges the rows of one CDR3 protein and shows their most common DNA and genes. The sample yields approximately 250,000 distinct CDR3 sequences; roughly 12% were counted once. Together, the top ten hold 1.6% of the sample. The specimen sequenced was PBMCs. These receptors were obtained from a human donor in good health (CMV status not recorded). Some clones in this sample may be carry-over from other donors' samples.

In this sample, this clonotype turned up many times. The chain combines TRBV28 with TRBJ2-7; D perhaps matches TRBD2 (6 bases). The CDR3 spans 14 residues. The germline gives CDR1 MDHEN, CDR2 SYDVKM. V was clipped by 4 bases and J by 0 bases, with 10 bases between them. DNA for the CDR3: TGTGCCAGCAGTTCCCCGGGAGCCTCCTACGAGCAGTACTTC. Translating it yields CASSSPGASYEQYF. Supplemented by reference TRBV28 and TRBJ2-7, the full variable domain reads DVKVTQSSRYLVKRTGEKVFLECVQDMDHENMFWYRQDPGLGLRLIYFSYDVKMKEKGDIPEGYSVSREKKERFSLILESASTNQTSMYLCASSSPGASYEQYFGPGTRLTVT.

This clonotype was observed a few times. The V gene is TRBV4-2, the J gene TRBJ1-1, with unresolved D. Deletions cut 0 bases from V and 1 base from J, with 12 bases between. Germline CDR1 is LGHNA and CDR2 is YNFKEQ. This CDR3 has 16 amino acids. CDR3 in DNA: TGTGCCAGCAGCCAAGAGCTCAGTACGAGGAACACTGAAGCTTTCTTT. Protein: CASSQELSTRNTEAFF.

The chain's CDR3 is CASSFGQGITEAFF. The CDR3 nucleotides read TGTGCCAGCAGCTTTGGACAGGGGATCACTGAAGCTTTCTTT. This chain uses TRBV7-3 with TRBJ1-1; 9 bases fit TRBD1. CDR1 SGHTA and CDR2 FQGTGA come from the germline V gene. After removal of 3 bases from V and 4 bases from J, the junction contained 3 bases not matched to a gene. The CDR3 runs to 14 residues.

This clonotype was counted many times. The chain links TRBV28 to TRBJ1-5; a possible D gene is TRBD1 (5 bases). The germline V and J ends were trimmed by 5 bases and 7 bases, with 15 bases remaining between them. Germline V gene sequence: CDR1 MDHEN, CDR2 SYDVKM. The CDR3 has 14 amino acids. The CDR3 coding sequence is TGTGCCAGCAGTGATTTGGACATCGGCCAGCCCCAGCATTTT. It codes for CASSDLDIGQPQHF. Supplemented by reference TRBV28 and TRBJ1-5, the full variable domain reads DVKVTQSSRYLVKRTGEKVFLECVQDMDHENMFWYRQDPGLGLRLIYFSYDVKMKEKGDIPEGYSVSREKKERFSLILESASTNQTSMYLCASSDLDIGQPQHFGDGTRLSIL.

As regards this clonotype: This could be a read error, since a much larger clone is one nucleotide away. The chain joins TRBV6-6 to TRBJ2-5; 12 bases match TRBD1. Germline assignment: CDR1 MNHNY and CDR2 SVGAGI (reference sequence). The CDR3 sequence is 18 residues long. DNA for the CDR3: TGTGCCAGCAGTCCGGGACAGGGGGCGCGAGGGACAAAAGAGACCAAGTACTTC. It codes for CASSPGQGARGTKETKYF.

The sample holds many counts of this clonotype. The gene calls are TRBV19 and TRBJ2-1; 9 bases fit TRBD2. J lost 0 bases, V lost 3 bases, and 3 bases had no gene match. Germline loops: CDR1 LNHDA, CDR2 SQIVND (reference sequence). This CDR3 has 16 residues. CDR3 sequence: CASSISSGVSYNEQFF. The CDR3 nucleotides read TGTGCCAGTAGTATCTCTAGCGGGGTCTCCTACAATGAGCAGTTCTTC.

V is TRBV28 and J is TRBJ2-2; no firm D call. This CDR3 has 12 residues. Germline V gene lookup returns CDR1 MDHEN and CDR2 SYDVKM. The V end lost 10 bases, the J end lost 5 bases, and 11 bases lay between the germline ends. The DNA for the CDR3 is TGTGCCACCCTTCCCTCGACCGGGGAGCTGTTTTTT. Translated, it gives CATLPSTGELFF. The whole variable domain, filled in from reference TRBV28 and TRBJ2-2, reads DVKVTQSSRYLVKRTGEKVFLECVQDMDHENMFWYRQDPGLGLRLIYFSYDVKMKEKGDIPEGYSVSREKKERFSLILESASTNQTSMYLCATLPSTGELFFGEGSRLTVL.

This clonotype came up a few times. The rearrangement joins TRBV6-1 to TRBJ2-7; 7 bases fit TRBD1. Germline trimming cut 5 bases from V and 2 bases from J; bases unmatched to any gene: 9. In germline, CDR1 is MNHNS, CDR2 SASEGT. This CDR3 spans 15 amino acids. CDR3 bases: TGTGCCAGCAGTCCAGGTCCGGGACAGACCTACGAGCAGTACTTC. It translates to CASSPGPGQTYEQYF.

This clonotype was seen repeatedly, ten times or more. This chain links TRBV7-2 with TRBJ2-3; 12 nucleotides match TRBD2. The ends lost 5 bases at V and 6 bases at J; junction bases unmatched: 9. The CDR3 covers 16 residues. Germline lookup yields CDR1 SGHTA and CDR2 FQGNSA. As DNA, the CDR3 is TGTGCCAGCAGCCAAGGACTAGCGGGATCCGGTGATACGCAGTATTTT. Amino acids: CASSQGLAGSGDTQYF.

V is TRBV14 and J is TRBJ2-3; TRBD2 might be the D (5 bases). This CDR3 contains 15 residues. The germline V gene encodes CDR1 SGHDN and CDR2 FVKESK. V lost 0 bases to trimming and J lost 2 bases, with 9 bases between them. The CDR3 reads CASSQDGRDTDTQYF. The DNA of the CDR3 is TGTGCCAGCAGCCAAGATGGCCGGGACACAGATACGCAGTATTTT.

In this sample, this clonotype turned up many times. CDR3 DNA: TGTGCCAGTAGTACAGGGACAGGCCCATCCGGGGAGCTGTTTTTT. This encodes CASSTGTGPSGELFF. The V call is TRBV19, the J call TRBJ2-2; 8 bases align to TRBD1. The CDR3 runs to 15 residues. CDR1 LNHDA and CDR2 SQIVND come from the germline V gene (reference sequence). J was trimmed by 6 bases and V by 4 bases; bases with no gene match: 7.

This clonotype was recorded many times. The V and J genes are TRBV10-3 and TRBJ2-5; D possibly corresponds to TRBD1 (5 bases). The CDR3 runs 17 residues. Trimming removed 0 bases at V and 5 bases at J, with 19 bases between. Germline V gene sequence: CDR1 ENHRY, CDR2 SYGVKD. Written as DNA, the CDR3 is TGTGCCATCAGTGAGTCAGGATCGGGCAGGGCGAGGGAGACCCAGTACTTC. As protein: CAISESGSGRARETQYF.

Only one count was recorded for this clonotype. It is unclear where the CDR3 begins or ends on the DNA, so no DNA is shown, and the CDR3 is as TCRdb lists it. The V gene is TRBV29-1, the J gene TRBJ1-1; whether TRBD1, the table's D call, matches the DNA was not checked. Germline CDR1 is SQVTM and CDR2 is ANQGSEA. With termini counted, the CDR3 has 13 amino acids. CDR3 residues: CSVGGGANTEALF.

This clonotype appeared many times. The genes are TRBV28 and TRBJ1-2; 9 bases match TRBD1. The CDR3 totals 17 residues. V lost 5 bases and J lost 5; bases outside the gene matches: 15. The germline V gene has CDR1 MDHEN and CDR2 SYDVKM. For the CDR3, the DNA is TGTGCCAGCAGTCCACCGGGACAGGGTGGTAATATTTATGGCTACACCTTC. It specifies CASSPPGQGGNIYGYTF.

The sample holds many counts of this clonotype. In DNA, the CDR3 is TGTGCCAGCAGCGACACAGGATCACCCACAGATACGCAGTATTTT. It is translated as CASSDTGSPTDTQYF. The chain links TRBV7-9 to TRBJ2-3; possibly TRBD1 for D (5 bases). Deletions cut 5 bases from V and 2 bases from J, with 14 bases between. This CDR3 comprises 15 residues. Looked up from germline, CDR1 is SEHNR and CDR2 is FQNEAQ (reference sequence). Looking up the rest from reference TRBV7-9 and TRBJ2-3 gives the full variable domain: DTGVSQNPRHKITKRGQNVTFRCDPISEHNRLYWYRQTLGQGPEFLTYFQNEAQLEKSRLLSDRFSAERPKGSFSTLEIQRTEQGDSAMYLCASSDTGSPTDTQYFGPGTRLTVL.

This clonotype was counted only a few times. At one end, the junction sequence differs from germline, possibly due to a read error. The rearrangement uses TRBV12-3 or TRBV12-4 and TRBJ1-1; a possible D gene is TRBD1 (6 bases). There are 13 residues in the CDR3. CDR3 nucleotides: TGTGCCGGCAGTTTAGGGCAGGGGATTGAAGCTTTCTTT. Protein: CAGSLGQGIEAFF.

This clonotype was seen repeatedly, ten times or more. This rearrangement joins TRBV7-2 to TRBJ2-1, with 7 bases lining up with TRBD2. CDR3 size: 15 residues. The germline gives CDR1 SGHTA, CDR2 FQGNSA. J gave up 4 bases and V 5 bases, and 8 bases lay outside the gene matches. The DNA of the CDR3 is TGTGCCAGCAGCCAACGCGGGGGTGGTTACAATGAGCAGTTCTTC. The encoded protein is CASSQRGGGYNEQFF.

This clonotype was observed at least ten times. The chain combines TRBV6-1 with TRBJ1-1, with 8 bases lining up with TRBD1. CDR1 and CDR2 from the germline V gene are MNHNS and SASEGT. The CDR3 runs to 15 residues. Trimming removed 6 bases from V and 1 base from J; junction bases left unmatched: 7. The CDR3 DNA follows: TGTGCCAGCAGGGAAAGGACAGGGAAGAACACTGAAGCTTTCTTT. This translates into CASRERTGKNTEAFF.

At least ten counts were recorded for this clonotype. The chain joins TRBV7-2 to TRBJ1-5, with 8 nucleotides matching TRBD1. The V segment lost 4 bases and the J segment 10 bases; nucleotides outside the gene matches: 12. CDR1 and CDR2 (germline): SGHTA, FQGNSA. The CDR3 contains 15 residues. CDR3 bases: TGTGCCAGCAGCTCGGCCGGGACAGGTGGAGAACCCCAGCATTTT. Amino acids: CASSSAGTGGEPQHF. Based on the CDR3 plus reference TRBV7-2 and TRBJ1-5, the full variable domain is GAGVSQSPSNKVTEKGKDVELRCDPISGHTALYWYRQSLGQGLEFLIYFQGNSAPDKSGLPSDRFSAERTGGSVSTLTIQRTQQEDSAVYLCASSSAGTGGEPQHFGDGTRLSIL.

This clonotype has a count of ten or more. J is TRBJ1-1 and V is TRBV7-2, with D hard to call. Trimming removed 3 bases from V and 1 base from J, with 15 bases in between. The CDR3 covers 16 residues. CDR1 is SGHTA and CDR2 is FQGNSA in the germline V gene. CDR3 residues: CASSFFVGAGNTEAFF. The CDR3 DNA reads TGTGCCAGCAGCTTTTTTGTGGGCGCAGGGAACACTGAAGCTTTCTTT.

This clonotype was observed a handful of times. The chain is built from TRBV6-1 and TRBJ1-4; D uncertain. The V gene lost 6 bases and the J gene lost 5 bases, with 7 bases spanning the gap. The germline CDR1 and CDR2 sequences are MNHNS and SASEGT. The CDR3 length is 12 residues. The CDR3 coding sequence is TGTGCCAGCAGGGCGCCAAATGAAAAACTGTTTTTT. Encoded protein: CASRAPNEKLFF.

This clonotype appeared many times. The genes are TRBV7-9 and TRBJ1-1, with D tentatively TRBD1 (5 bases). The ends were cut back, 2 bases at V and 3 bases at J, with 16 bases in the middle. CDR3 size: 16 residues. Germline CDR1 and CDR2: SEHNR and FQNEAQ (reference sequence). For the CDR3, the DNA is TGTGCCAGCAGCTTATGGGGCCTGCAGGGTGACACTGAAGCTTTCTTT. It yields the protein CASSLWGLQGDTEAFF.

This clonotype turned up a few times. The chain links TRBV3-1 to TRBJ2-1; possible D gene TRBD2, 6 bases. This CDR3 region has 13 residues. Trimming cost V 8 bases and J 5 bases, with 13 bases left between them. Germline CDR1 and CDR2: LGHDT and YNNKEL (reference sequence). CDR3 in amino acids: CASGGRSHNEQFF. CDR3 coding DNA: TGTGCCAGCGGGGGGAGAAGCCACAATGAGCAGTTCTTC.

The chain combines TRBV20-1 with TRBJ1-2; maybe TRBD1 (5 bases). The germline V and J ends were trimmed by 5 bases and 4 bases, with 11 bases remaining between them. CDR1 and CDR2 (germline): DFQATT, SNEGSKA (reference sequence). This CDR3 has 12 amino acids. This CDR3 reads CSAPGLSYGYTF. CDR3 coding DNA: TGCAGTGCTCCGGGACTTTCCTATGGCTACACCTTC.

Comment on this clonotype: Compared with germline, one end of the junction differs, possibly owing to a read error. The gene calls are TRBV7-2 and TRBJ2-4; a possible D gene is TRBD1 (5 bases). This CDR3 has 14 residues. Germline V gives CDR1 SGHTA, CDR2 FQGNSA. Here the CDR3 DNA reads TGTGCCAGCAGCTCAAAGGGCAGGGCGGACATTCGGTACTTC. It is translated as CASSSKGRADIRYF.

The table lists this clonotype with many counts. The V call is TRBV7-2, the J call TRBJ2-7, with TRBD1 as a possible D gene (6 bases). V lost 4 bases and J lost 6, with 13 bases in between. Germline assignment: CDR1 SGHTA and CDR2 FQGNSA. The CDR3 has 13 residues. CDR3 residues: CASSSNRESEQYF. In nucleotides, the CDR3 is TGTGCCAGCAGCTCTAACAGGGAGAGCGAGCAGTACTTC.

This rearrangement joins TRBV20-1 to TRBJ1-3; D is unclear. The germline gives CDR1 DFQATT, CDR2 SNEGSKA (reference sequence). The CDR3 runs 13 residues. V gave up 6 bases and J gave up 4 bases, with 13 bases separating them. CDR3 sequence (DNA): TGCAGTGCCCCCTCGGGTTACGGAAACACCATATATTTT. Translating gives CSAPSGYGNTIYF.

Regarding this clonotype: A much larger clone lies a single base off, so this may be a read error. V usage is TRBV10-3 and J usage is TRBJ2-5; weak D call: TRBD1 (6 bases). Germline values: CDR1 ENHRY, CDR2 SYGVKD. The CDR3 totals 15 residues. CDR3 in amino acids: CPISDSSRGQETQYF. CDR3 nucleotide sequence: TGTCCCATCAGTGATTCGTCCAGGGGCCAAGAGACCCAGTACTTC.

The rearrangement joins TRBV7-9 to TRBJ1-2; no clear D. The germline V and J ends were trimmed by 3 bases and 11 bases, with 10 bases remaining between them. Germline V CDR1 and CDR2: SEHNR, FQNEAQ (reference sequence). The CDR3 consists of 11 residues. The CDR3 DNA reads as TGTGCCAGCAGCTTTCAGGATTGGTACACCTTC. This codes for CASSFQDWYTF.